This T cell receptor (beta chain) originates from a study of blood T cell repertoires in COVID-19. Study context: Samples taken during acute and convalescent COVID-19 were collected in the United States, Italy and Spain. In each case, the material was cDNA or gDNA derived from T cells, B-cell-depleted T cells, or PBMCs.

The authors' processing: Amplification of reference gene primers provided the estimated nucleated cell counts. Sequencing was performed with immunoSEQ multiplex PCR; in TCRdb, only in-frame clones are kept and a portion is missing. V and J calls and clone size are copied from that table; D and trimming were computed from the DNA. The repertoire holds around 55,000 clones, with 75% to 90% as singletons. The CDR3 extends over 15 amino acids. Germline CDR1 reads MNHEY; CDR2 reads SVGEGT. The V and J ends lost 6 bases and 5 bases, in that order; junction bases with no gene match: 7. The clonotype was recovered from a man aged 55 to 70 with acute or convalescent COVID-19. The chain carries TRBV6-2 or TRBV6-3 and TRBJ2-7, with 13 nucleotides matching TRBD2. Sequencing was performed on peripheral blood. This CDR3 reads CASSAPGLAGNEQYF. The CDR3 nucleotides read TGTGCCAGCAGCGCCCCGGGACTAGCGGGAAACGAGCAGTACTTC.